Following are 25 T cell receptor beta chains from one sample sequenced in a study of identical twins. TCRdb re-derived calls from the 5' RACE reads in MiXCR, one entry per CDR3 protein. Of about 470,000 distinct CDR3 sequences listed, approximately 25% are singletons. The sample was also reused in another study, on T cells expressing NK-cell markers.

Sequences were obtained from CD4+ T cells sorted from blood. These receptors originate from a woman aged 18-30 years in good health.

J is TRBJ1-2 and V is TRBV6-1; D is uncertain. V was cut by 2 bases and J by 0 bases, with 13 bases left in between. CDR1 and CDR2 (germline): MNHNS, SASEGT. This CDR3 has 16 residues. CDR3 nucleotides: TGTGCCAGCAGTGAATCGTCGGCTCGAGCTAACTATGGCTACACCTTC. This translates into CASSESSARANYGYTF.

This clonotype was counted a few times. The chain uses TRBV7-9 and TRBJ2-4; a weak D match, TRBD2 (5 bases). V gave up 8 bases and J gave up 7 bases, with 21 bases separating them. This CDR3 comprises 15 residues. Germline values: CDR1 SEHNR, CDR2 FQNEAQ (reference sequence). Written as DNA, the CDR3 is TGTGCCAGCGTACTAGACAACCTTGGGGTGAACATTCAGTACTTC. It specifies CASVLDNLGVNIQYF.

V usage is TRBV6-1 and J usage is TRBJ2-2, with 8 bases fitting TRBD1. CDR3 size: 14 residues. Germline trimming cut 10 bases from V and 1 base from J; bases unmatched to any gene: 5. Per germline, CDR1 MNHNS and CDR2 SASEGT. CDR3 in amino acids: CATRDRKNTGELFF. Written as DNA, the CDR3 is TGTGCCACTAGGGACAGGAAGAACACCGGGGAGCTGTTTTTT.

This clonotype was observed a few times. J is TRBJ2-5 and V is TRBV9; the D is unclear. Trimming removed 1 base from V and 2 bases from J, with 9 bases in between. The CDR3 is 14 residues long. The V gene's germline CDR1 is SGDLS and CDR2 YYNGEE. This chain's CDR3 is CASSVQASQETQYF. The CDR3 DNA sequence: TGTGCCAGCAGCGTACAGGCTAGTCAAGAGACCCAGTACTTC.

This clonotype was detected a few times. The V and J genes are TRBV7-9 and TRBJ1-4, with D perhaps TRBD1 (6 bases). V lost 5 bases and J lost 8, with 18 bases in between. Germline loops: CDR1 SEHNR, CDR2 FQNEAQ (reference sequence). The CDR3 is 15 amino acids. The CDR3 loop reads CASSTNRVAEEKLFF. CDR3 DNA sequence: TGTGCCAGCAGCACAAACAGGGTTGCGGAAGAAAAACTGTTTTTT.

V and J are TRBV7-9 and TRBJ2-3; 7 bases fit TRBD2. Germline loops: CDR1 SEHNR, CDR2 FQNEAQ (reference sequence). V lost 3 bases to trimming and J lost 2 bases; unmatched junction nucleotides: 5. CDR3 length: 15 residues. The CDR3 DNA follows: TGTGCCAGCAGCTTCAGAGCGGGGAACACAGATACGCAGTATTTT. Amino acid sequence: CASSFRAGNTDTQYF.

This clonotype was observed many times. The chain links TRBV5-1 to TRBJ2-7; 15 bases line up with TRBD2. J gave up 1 base and V 2 bases, and 4 bases lay outside the gene matches. This CDR3 comprises 17 residues. Germline V gene data show CDR1 as SGHRS and CDR2 as YFSETQ. CDR3 DNA sequence: TGCGCCAGCAGCTTTAAGGGACTAGCGGGAGGATCCTACGAGCAGTACTTC. Protein: CASSFKGLAGGSYEQYF.

This clonotype was seen a few times. The chain couples TRBV7-2 to TRBJ1-2, with unresolved D. In germline, CDR1 is SGHTA, CDR2 FQGNSA. Trimming took off 3 bases at V and 8 bases at J, with 10 bases between the two ends. The CDR3 has 12 amino acids. The CDR3 protein is CASSFGGKGYTF. CDR3 bases: TGTGCCAGCAGCTTCGGAGGGAAGGGCTACACCTTC.

This chain uses TRBV14 with TRBJ2-1; D tentatively reads TRBD1 or TRBD2 (5 bases each). CDR1 is SGHDN, CDR2 FVKESK, per germline. V shed 2 bases and J shed 12 bases, with 11 bases lying between them. CDR3 length: 12 residues. The CDR3 region has the DNA TGTGCCAGCAGCCAATTCGGGGCCCCGCAGTTCTTC. It is translated as CASSQFGAPQFF.

The chain joins TRBV20-1 to TRBJ2-7, with D possibly being TRBD2 (5 bases). With 0 bases removed from V and 2 bases from J, the gap between germline ends came to 11 bases. This CDR3 contains 14 residues. CDR1 and CDR2 (germline): DFQATT, SNEGSKA (reference sequence). CDR3 bases: TGCAGTGCTAGAGATCGGACCGGGGCCTACGAGCAGTACTTC. Its translation is CSARDRTGAYEQYF.

In nucleotides, the CDR3 is TGTGCCAGCTCTGGACAGGGGGCTTCACATGAGCAGTTCTTC. Amino acids: CASSGQGASHEQFF. The V gene is TRBV2, the J gene TRBJ2-1; 11 nucleotides match TRBD1. The CDR3 contains 14 residues. Germline trimming cut 8 bases from V and 8 bases from J; bases unmatched to any gene: 8. Germline values: CDR1 SNHLY, CDR2 FYNNEI.

Only a few counts were recorded for this clonotype. This rearrangement joins TRBV6-1 to TRBJ2-1; D may be TRBD1 or TRBD2 (6 bases each). This CDR3 has 15 residues. The V and J ends lost 5 bases and 8 bases respectively, with 19 bases between them. Per the germline V gene, CDR1 is MNHNS and CDR2 is SASEGT. CDR3 loop: CASSRTAVGGYEQFF. The CDR3, as DNA: TGTGCCAGCAGTCGGACAGCGGTCGGGGGCTATGAGCAGTTCTTC.

This clonotype was found a few times. At one of its ends the junction is not consistent with the germline gene, which may arise from a read error. V is TRBV7-9 and J is TRBJ2-1, with D hard to call. The CDR3 has 10 amino acids. Germline loops: CDR1 SEHNR, CDR2 FQNEAQ (reference sequence). The CDR3 sequence is CASSFSVPHF. DNA for the CDR3: TGTGCCAGCAGCTTTTCCGTACCCCACTTC.

This clonotype appeared a few times. The gene calls are TRBV14 and TRBJ2-3; tentatively, D is TRBD1 (7 bases). Germline CDR1 SGHDN, CDR2 FVKESK. The CDR3 is 13 residues long. The germline V and J ends were trimmed by 0 bases and 13 bases, with 14 bases remaining between them. The CDR3 DNA sequence: TGTGCCAGCAGCCAAGAAAGGGGGCTAGCGAAGTATTTT. This gives the protein CASSQERGLAKYF.

This clonotype has only a few counts. V gene TRBV29-1 combines with J gene TRBJ2-3; 7 bases match TRBD2. Germline V CDR1 and CDR2: SQVTM, ANQGSEA. This CDR3 spans 13 amino acids. Losses at the gene ends were 5 bases for V and 5 bases for J; bases not matched to a gene: 7. For the CDR3, the DNA is TGCAGCGTTCTAGTTTGGGGGGGAGATACGCAGTATTTT. Translation gives CSVLVWGGDTQYF.

The rearrangement links TRBV11-3 to TRBJ2-5; 9 bases line up with TRBD2. J lost 0 bases, V lost 1 base, and 6 bases had no gene match. Germline V gene sequence: CDR1 SGHNT, CDR2 YENEEA. The CDR3 covers 17 residues. DNA of the CDR3: TGTGCCAGCAGCTTAGCTAGCGGGATAGAGTACCAAGAGACCCAGTACTTC. Encoded protein: CASSLASGIEYQETQYF. Full variable domain (outside the CDR3, taken from reference TRBV11-3 and TRBJ2-5): EAGVVQSPRYKIIEKKQPVAFWCNPISGHNTLYWYLQNLGQGPELLIRYENEEAVDDSQLPKDRFSAERLKGVDSTLKIQPAELGDSAVYLCASSLASGIEYQETQYFGPGTRLLVL.

V is TRBV5-1 and J is TRBJ2-7, with 7 positions matching TRBD2. CDR1 and CDR2 (germline): SGHRS, YFSETQ. The CDR3 loop spans 20 amino acids. Trimming removed 1 base from V and 2 bases from J; junction bases left unmatched: 21. CDR3 amino acids: CASSLPPYRSRGFGPYEQYF. Written as DNA, the CDR3 is TGCGCCAGCAGCTTGCCACCCTACCGATCGCGGGGGTTCGGCCCCTACGAGCAGTACTTC.

J is TRBJ1-1 and V is TRBV5-1; 10 nucleotides line up with TRBD1. The CDR3 has 14 amino acids. The trim removed 3 bases at V and 5 bases at J, leaving 4 bases unmatched. Germline assignment: CDR1 SGHRS and CDR2 YFSETQ. For the CDR3, the DNA is TGCGCCAGCAGCTGGACAGGGGGATTAACTGAAGCTTTCTTT. It translates to CASSWTGGLTEAFF.

The chain links TRBV12-3 or TRBV12-4 to TRBJ2-7; D not resolved. The CDR3 extends over 11 amino acids. V gave up 1 base and J gave up 12 bases, with 10 bases separating them. DNA of the CDR3: TGTGCCAGCAGTTTAGGGCTCAGTAGGTACTTC. The encoded protein is CASSLGLSRYF.

The table lists this clonotype with a few counts. The CDR3 is CSANTPRGTQYF. The CDR3 DNA reads as TGCAGTGCCAACACCCCTCGGGGGACCCAGTACTTC. This chain connects TRBV20-1 to TRBJ2-5, with a possible D match to TRBD2 (5 bases). The germline CDR1 and CDR2 sequences are DFQATT and SNEGSKA (reference sequence). The CDR3 is made up of 12 amino acids. Trimming took 6 bases from V and 7 from J, leaving 15 bases between them.

The chain carries TRBV5-1 and TRBJ2-1; D possibly corresponds to TRBD2 (6 bases). V gave up 6 bases and J gave up 5 bases, with 21 bases separating them. Looked up from germline, CDR1 is SGHRS and CDR2 is YFSETQ. The CDR3 length is 16 residues. CDR3 nucleotide sequence: TGCGCCAGCAATACCCTCCCTTCGGGGGAAAACAATGAGCAGTTCTTC. Translation: CASNTLPSGENNEQFF.

This chain uses TRBV20-1 with TRBJ2-1, with unresolved D. This CDR3 contains 13 residues. Germline CDR1 is DFQATT and CDR2 is SNEGSKA (reference sequence). V was cut by 3 bases and J by 7 bases, with 13 bases left in between. The CDR3 sequence is CSASRRRENEQFF. In DNA, the CDR3 is TGCAGTGCTAGTCGGCGGCGAGAGAATGAGCAGTTCTTC.

This clonotype was seen a few times. V is TRBV9 and J is TRBJ1-1; 9 bases agree with TRBD1. Losses at the gene ends were 5 bases for V and 4 bases for J; bases not matched to a gene: 6. The germline gives CDR1 SGDLS, CDR2 YYNGEE. The CDR3 runs to 14 residues. CDR3 nucleotides: TGTGCCAGCAGTGGACAGGGGAGCGGCACTGAAGCTTTCTTT. Its protein is CASSGQGSGTEAFF.

This clonotype was seen a few times. DNA of the CDR3: TGTGCCAGCAGTTACGCGGGAGTTGTCTACAATGAGCAGTTCTTC. This sequence encodes CASSYAGVVYNEQFF. This chain uses TRBV6-5 with TRBJ2-1; 7 bases are shared with TRBD2. V lost 2 bases and J lost 3; bases outside the gene matches: 4. Germline CDR1 and CDR2: MNHEY and SVGAGI. The CDR3 runs to 15 residues.

The sample holds a few counts of this clonotype. This sequence joins TRBV20-1 and TRBJ2-1, with unresolved D. Germline values: CDR1 DFQATT, CDR2 SNEGSKA (reference sequence). This CDR3 region has 15 residues. V was cut by 1 base and J by 0 bases, with 10 bases left in between. The CDR3 loop reads CSARGGLSSYNEQFF. DNA for the CDR3: TGCAGTGCTAGAGGCGGATTAAGCTCCTACAATGAGCAGTTCTTC.